One and the same sample provided the 31 T cell receptor beta chains below, sequenced in a study of cytomegalovirus exposure and HLA in healthy donors. PCR involved 60 Vbeta and 13 Jbeta primers. The repertoire was sequenced with immunoSEQ multiplex PCR; TCRdb's copy has only in-frame clones and lacks some. The table includes just over 70,000 clones, 70% to 75% detected once. Input material: PBMCs. The receptors shown here come from a human donor in good health.

The chain combines TRBV30 with TRBJ1-6; 8 bases fit TRBD1. V gave up 3 bases and J gave up 0 bases; unmatched junction bases: 7. Germline V lookup: CDR1 GTSNPN, CDR2 SVGIG (reference sequence). The length of the CDR3 is 17 residues. The CDR3 region is CAWSLDRGDSYNSPLHF. CDR3 sequence (DNA): TGTGCCTGGAGCCTCGACAGGGGTGACTCCTATAATTCACCCCTCCACTTT. Combining the CDR3 with reference TRBV30 and TRBJ1-6 gives the whole variable domain SQTIHQWPATLVQPVGSPLSLECTVEGTSNPNLYWYRQAAGRGLQLLFYSVGIGQISSEVPQNLSASRPQDRQFILSSKKLLLSDSGFYLCAWSLDRGDSYNSPLHFGNGTRLTVT.

Turning to this clone: One end of the junction fails to match germline, which may point to a read error. The CDR3 DNA sequence: TGTGCCAGCAGCCTAGCGGGAGACTCCCAAGAGACCCAGTACTTC. Translating gives CASSLAGDSQETQYF. V and J are TRBV7-8 and TRBJ2-5, with 10 bases identical to TRBD2. The CDR3 totals 15 residues. From germline, CDR1 is SGHVS and CDR2 FQNEAQ.

The rearrangement links TRBV27 to TRBJ1-2, with D possibly TRBD1 on 6 matching bases. The CDR3 loop spans 13 amino acids. Germline V gene sequence: CDR1 MNHEY, CDR2 SMNVEV (reference sequence). V shed 4 bases and J shed 4 bases, with 10 bases lying between them. CDR3 DNA sequence: TGTGCCAGCAGTTCGAACAGGGCCTATGGCTACACCTTC. Encoded protein: CASSSNRAYGYTF.

V is TRBV7-2 and J is TRBJ2-7, with TRBD2 identical over 9 bases. V shed 3 bases and J 5 bases; nucleotides not matched to a gene: 2. The CDR3 runs to 13 residues. Germline CDR1 is SGHTA and CDR2 is FQGNSA. The chain's CDR3 is CASSFGGGDEQYF. CDR3 DNA sequence: TGTGCCAGCAGCTTCGGCGGGGGGGACGAGCAGTACTTC.

The chain uses TRBV7-9 and TRBJ1-5; no clear D. Trimming left V 3 bases short and J 0 bases short, with 12 bases between. Germline V gene lookup returns CDR1 SEHNR and CDR2 FQNEAQ (reference sequence). The CDR3 is 16 amino acids. The CDR3 DNA sequence: TGTGCCAGCAGCTTGAGTACCGGGGTTAGCAATCAGCCCCAGCATTTT. Amino acids: CASSLSTGVSNQPQHF.

The J gene is TRBJ1-1, the V gene TRBV18, with 7 positions matching TRBD1. Germline V lookup: CDR1 KGHSH, CDR2 LQKENI. Trimming removed 6 bases from V and 5 bases from J; junction bases left unmatched: 9. The CDR3 extends over 14 amino acids. The CDR3 loop reads CASSRAQGRTEAFF. CDR3 nucleotides: TGTGCCAGCTCCCGGGCACAGGGGCGTACTGAAGCTTTCTTT.

This chain joins TRBV6-5 and TRBJ2-7; 7 bases line up with TRBD1. J gave up 5 bases and V 4 bases, and 11 bases lay outside the gene matches. The CDR3 has 15 residues. CDR1 and CDR2 (germline): MNHEY, SVGAGI. CDR3 bases: TGTGCCAGCAGTTTTTCCGGGACAGCGACTCACGAGCAGTACTTC. It encodes CASSFSGTATHEQYF.

This clone occurred a few times. V gene TRBV7-9 combines with J gene TRBJ2-5, with D perhaps TRBD1 (6 bases). This CDR3 comprises 15 residues. V lost 5 bases and J lost 4, with 17 bases in between. Germline V gene sequence: CDR1 SEHNR, CDR2 FQNEAQ (reference sequence). DNA of the CDR3: TGTGCCAGCAGCCCCTCGGGACAAGTTGGAGAGACCCAGTACTTC. Amino acids: CASSPSGQVGETQYF.

The chain uses TRBV5-1 and TRBJ2-3, with TRBD2 identical over 8 bases. This CDR3 spans 16 amino acids. V was pared by 4 bases and J by 5 bases, with 12 bases of the junction left unmatched. Germline V gives CDR1 SGHRS, CDR2 YFSETQ. The CDR3 DNA reads as TGCGCCAGCAGCGTACGGACGGGGGGGCGCGGAGATACGCAGTATTTT. Its translation: CASSVRTGGRGDTQYF.

V is TRBV4-1 and J is TRBJ2-5; no clear D gene. V lost 1 base and J 2 bases, leaving 8 bases between the germline ends. CDR3 length: 14 amino acids. Germline V gene sequence: CDR1 MGHRA, CDR2 YSYEKL. Written as DNA, the CDR3 is TGCGCCAGCAGCCAAGTTTTCAGACAAGAGACCCAGTACTTC. Its translation: CASSQVFRQETQYF.

The chain employs TRBV6-1 and TRBJ1-2; possible D gene TRBD1, 5 bases. Trimming took 5 bases from V and 1 from J, leaving 11 bases between them. CDR3 size: 14 residues. Per the germline V gene, CDR1 is MNHNS and CDR2 is SASEGT. CDR3 bases: TGTGCCAGCAGTTTACAGGCCGATAACTATGGCTACACCTTC. Residues: CASSLQADNYGYTF.

The table lists this clone with a count of one. CDR3 residues: CASSLDFAGLSSYEQYF. The CDR3 nucleotides read TGTGCCAGCAGCTTAGATTTTGCGGGGCTGAGCTCCTACGAGCAGTACTTC. The chain combines TRBV11-3 with TRBJ2-7, with a possible D match to TRBD2 (6 bases). The V end was cut by 0 bases, the J end by 0 bases, with 15 bases between. The germline V gene encodes CDR1 SGHNT and CDR2 YENEEA. The CDR3 has 17 amino acids.

The chain joins TRBV10-2 to TRBJ1-5; tentative D call: TRBD1 (5 bases). Per germline, CDR1 WSHSY and CDR2 SAAADI. The CDR3 spans 17 residues. Between the trimmed V and J ends, which lost 6 bases and 2 bases, there was a span of 20 bases. The CDR3 sequence: CASRLLFRVGGNQPQHF. The CDR3 coding sequence is TGCGCCAGCAGGCTCCTCTTCAGGGTCGGAGGCAATCAGCCCCAGCATTTT.

The chain employs TRBV19 and TRBJ1-5; D unresolved. Germline V lookup: CDR1 LNHDA, CDR2 SQIVND (reference sequence). This CDR3 has 15 amino acids. V lost 3 bases and J 4 bases, leaving 13 bases between the germline ends. CDR3 amino acids: CASSILPGPNQPQHF. For the CDR3, the DNA is TGTGCCAGTAGTATCCTCCCGGGTCCAAATCAGCCCCAGCATTTT.

This clone was detected a few times. The J gene is TRBJ2-7, the V gene TRBV12-5, with TRBD1 matching 11 bases. CDR1 LGHNT and CDR2 FRNRAP come from the germline V gene. V trimming: 5 bases; J trimming: 7 bases; junction bases outside the gene matches: 7. CDR3 length: 14 amino acids. CDR3 in amino acids: CASGKTGTGGEQYF. The DNA of the CDR3 is TGTGCTAGTGGTAAAACCGGGACAGGGGGTGAGCAGTACTTC.

The J gene is TRBJ1-1, the V gene TRBV19; D call uncertain. This CDR3 comprises 14 residues. Trimming left V 9 bases short and J 0 bases short, with 14 bases between. Germline V gives CDR1 LNHDA, CDR2 SQIVND (reference sequence). The CDR3 DNA sequence: TGTGCCAGCAGGCCACCTACCTTGAACACTGAAGCTTTCTTT. Amino acid sequence: CASRPPTLNTEAFF.

V is TRBV5-1 and J is TRBJ1-1; tentatively, D is TRBD1 (6 bases). V lost 4 bases and J lost 5, with 18 bases in between. The germline V gene encodes CDR1 SGHRS and CDR2 YFSETQ. The CDR3 runs to 15 residues. The CDR3: CASSGLGGGPTEAFF. In DNA, the CDR3 is TGCGCCAGCAGCGGTTTGGGCGGGGGGCCTACTGAAGCTTTCTTT. The full variable domain, rest sourced from reference TRBV5-1 and TRBJ1-1, is KAGVTQTPRYLIKTRGQQVTLSCSPISGHRSVSWYQQTPGQGLQFLFEYFSETQRNKGNFPGRFSGRQFSNSRSEMNVSTLELGDSALYLCASSGLGGGPTEAFFGQGTRLTVV.

V usage is TRBV10-2 and J usage is TRBJ2-2; tentative D call: TRBD1 (5 bases). The CDR3 covers 14 residues. V was shortened by 2 bases and J by 9 bases, with 13 bases between the two germline ends. Germline V gives CDR1 WSHSY, CDR2 SAAADI. CDR3 in amino acids: CASSESKGWRELFF. CDR3 in DNA: TGCGCCAGCAGTGAGAGTAAGGGGTGGCGGGAGCTGTTTTTT.

Remarks on this clone: Other DNA sequences from this sample encode an identical CDR3 as well. The chain recombines TRBV25-1 with TRBJ2-1, with 13 nucleotides matching TRBD2. With 4 bases clipped from V and 6 bases from J, the junction kept 0 bases outside the gene matches. The CDR3 covers 14 residues. CDR1 MGHDK and CDR2 SYGVNS come from the germline V gene. The CDR3 DNA reads as TGTGCCAGCAGTGGACTAGCGGGAGGCAATGAGCAGTTCTTC. It translates to CASSGLAGGNEQFF.

V usage is TRBV30 and J usage is TRBJ1-2, with 7 bases that match TRBD1. Germline loops: CDR1 GTSNPN, CDR2 SVGIG (reference sequence). Unmatched junction bases numbered 16, after V lost 1 base and J lost 8 bases. CDR3 length: 16 amino acids. In DNA form, the CDR3 reads TGTGCCTGGAGTGCGATCGTGAGGGGGCCTTCGGAAGGCTACACCTTC. It is translated as CAWSAIVRGPSEGYTF.

CDR3: CAWKSAGAEVYEQFF. The CDR3 bases are TGTGCCTGGAAATCGGCGGGGGCCGAGGTCTATGAGCAGTTCTTC. The J gene is TRBJ2-1, the V gene TRBV30; TRBD2 might be the D (7 bases). The CDR3 totals 15 residues. Looked up from germline, CDR1 is GTSNPN and CDR2 is SVGIG (reference sequence). Trimming took off 4 bases at V and 8 bases at J, with 21 bases between the two ends.

The table lists this clone with a few counts. The chain employs TRBV5-8 and TRBJ1-4; D is uncertain. The germline V gene has CDR1 SGHTS and CDR2 YDEGEE. The ends were cut back, 2 bases at V and 0 bases at J, with 11 bases in the middle. The CDR3 is 16 residues long. Here the CDR3 DNA reads TGTGCCAGCAGCTTTCAATCGAGTACAACTAATGAAAAACTGTTTTTT. Translated: CASSFQSSTTNEKLFF. The entire variable domain, with the rest obtained from reference TRBV5-8 and TRBJ1-4, is as follows: EAGVTQSPTHLIKTRGQQATLRCSPISGHTSVYWYQQALGLGLQFLLWYDEGEERNRGNFPPRFSGRQFPNYSSELNVNALELEDSALYLCASSFQSSTTNEKLFFGSGTQLSVL.

The rearrangement links TRBV2 to TRBJ1-1; possibly TRBD1 for D (5 bases). Trimming left V 4 bases short and J 3 bases short, with 12 bases between. CDR1 is SNHLY, CDR2 FYNNEI, per germline. The CDR3 extends over 14 amino acids. This CDR3 is CASSATTGDTEAFF. The CDR3 DNA reads as TGTGCCAGCAGTGCCACCACGGGGGACACTGAAGCTTTCTTT.

The genes are TRBV5-6 and TRBJ2-3, with TRBD2 matching over 9 bases. The CDR3 is 15 amino acids. Trimming took 0 bases from V and 5 from J; bases not matched to a gene: 4. Germline CDR1 SGHDT, CDR2 YYEEEE. CDR3 region: CASSLGGRALDTQYF. The CDR3 DNA reads as TGTGCCAGCAGCTTGGGCGGGAGGGCCTTAGATACGCAGTATTTT.

The CDR3 reads CASSRQGNTIYF. The DNA of the CDR3 is TGTGCCAGCAGTCGACAGGGAAACACCATATATTTT. The gene calls are TRBV6-1 and TRBJ1-3; TRBD1 might be the D (5 bases). The CDR3 runs to 12 residues. From germline, CDR1 is MNHNS and CDR2 SASEGT. Trimming shortened V by 5 bases and J by 4 bases, and 6 bases separated the two germline ends.

The gene calls are TRBV5-4 and TRBJ1-4, with D possibly being TRBD1 (6 bases). The CDR3 extends over 15 amino acids. Trimming pared 4 bases from V and 4 bases from J, leaving 14 bases between. Germline V gives CDR1 SGHNT, CDR2 YYREEE (reference sequence). The CDR3 protein is CASSRSSGVNEKLFF. CDR3 nucleotides: TGTGCCAGCAGCCGGTCATCAGGGGTTAATGAAAAACTGTTTTTT. The complete variable domain, with remaining parts taken from reference TRBV5-4 and TRBJ1-4, reads ETGVTQSPTHLIKTRGQQVTLRCSSQSGHNTVSWYQQALGQGPQFIFQYYREEENGRGNFPPRFSGLQFPNYSSELNVNALELDDSALYLCASSRSSGVNEKLFFGSGTQLSVL.

This chain uses TRBV6-1 with TRBJ2-2; D is perhaps TRBD2 (5 bases). V was pared by 4 bases and J by 3 bases, with 12 bases between. This CDR3 is built from 15 residues. Germline V CDR1 and CDR2: MNHNS, SASEGT. The CDR3 sequence: CASSAPAGDTGELFF. The CDR3 region has the DNA TGTGCCAGCAGTGCTCCGGCCGGGGACACCGGGGAGCTGTTTTTT.

V and J are TRBV5-4 and TRBJ1-3; the D gene is possibly TRBD1 (5 bases). The germline gives CDR1 SGHNT, CDR2 YYREEE (reference sequence). The V end lost 1 base, the J end lost 2 bases, and 16 bases lay between the germline ends. The CDR3 totals 17 residues. CDR3 sequence: CASSLTPQVVAGNTIYF. Written as DNA, the CDR3 is TGTGCCAGCAGCTTGACTCCACAGGTAGTCGCTGGAAACACCATATATTTT.

The chain couples TRBV4-2 to TRBJ2-2, with D unclear. The CDR3 has 15 amino acids. Germline lookup yields CDR1 LGHNA and CDR2 YNFKEQ. V lost 1 base and J lost 1, with 7 bases in between. The CDR3 bases are TGTGCCAGCAGCCAAGGCGGTATGAACACCGGGGAGCTGTTTTTT. This sequence encodes CASSQGGMNTGELFF.

The rearrangement uses TRBV5-6 and TRBJ1-2; 7 bases agree with TRBD1. This CDR3 region has 18 residues. The germline V gene encodes CDR1 SGHDT and CDR2 YYEEEE. V was clipped by 4 bases and J by 2 bases; unmatched bases: 17. The CDR3 DNA follows: TGTGCCAGCAGCCCAGACACAGGGGCACGCTACGCGAACTATGGCTACACCTTC. This gives the protein CASSPDTGARYANYGYTF.

This chain links TRBV7-3 with TRBJ2-7, with TRBD1 matching 7 bases. V shed 3 bases, J shed 1 base, and the junction held 6 bases outside the gene matches. The germline gives CDR1 SGHTA, CDR2 FQGTGA. This CDR3 has 15 amino acids. For the CDR3, the DNA is TGTGCCAGCAGCTTGGGACAGACCCCTTCCTACGAGCAGTACTTC. Its protein is CASSLGQTPSYEQYF.